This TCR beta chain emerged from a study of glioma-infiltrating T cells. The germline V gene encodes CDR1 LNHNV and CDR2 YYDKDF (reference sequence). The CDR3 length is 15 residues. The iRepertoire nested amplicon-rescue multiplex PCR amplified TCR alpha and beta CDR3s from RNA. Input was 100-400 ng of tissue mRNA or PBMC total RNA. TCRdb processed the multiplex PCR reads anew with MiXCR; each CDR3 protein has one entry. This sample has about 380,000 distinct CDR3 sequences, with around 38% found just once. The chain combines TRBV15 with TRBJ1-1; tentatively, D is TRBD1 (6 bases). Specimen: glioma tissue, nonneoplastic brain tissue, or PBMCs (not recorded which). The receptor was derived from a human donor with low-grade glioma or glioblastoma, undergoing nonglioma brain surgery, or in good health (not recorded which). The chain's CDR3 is CTASRLQGLLGEAFF. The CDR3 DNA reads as TGTACCGCCAGCAGGCTACAGGGCCTCCTCGGGGAAGCTTTCTTT.